The clone carrying this T cell receptor (beta chain) appeared many times. TCRdb processed the RT-PCR reads anew with MiXCR; each CDR3 protein has one entry. This table holds around 700,000 distinct CDR3 sequences, 11% to 15% found once. CDR1 and CDR2 from the germline V gene are MGHDK and SYGVNS. V shed 7 bases, J shed 0 bases, and the junction held 13 bases outside the gene matches. The CDR3 runs to 17 residues. The sequence was collected from a female donor in good health, serving as a healthy control. Specimen: memory CD4+ T cells from blood. This rearrangement joins TRBV25-1 to TRBJ2-3, with TRBD1 matching over 7 bases. In nucleotides, the CDR3 is TGTGCCAGCAACTCTCAAGGGTTGACAGGGAGCACAGATACGCAGTATTTT. It is translated as CASNSQGLTGSTDTQYF.